The source of this TCR beta chain is a study of T-cell reconstitution after alpha-beta-depleted transplantation in children. Overall study findings and caveats: Newly produced T cells mostly accounted for T-cell counts and diversity one year post-transplant.

Germline loops: CDR1 MGHRA, CDR2 YSYEKL. CDR3 length: 15 amino acids. Trimming removed 0 bases from V and 2 bases from J, with 11 bases in between. Molecular barcoding with unique molecular identifiers was used for the TCRbeta library. From the PCR reads, TCRdb called clonotypes with MiXCR, one entry per CDR3 protein. The sample contains approximately 430,000 distinct CDR3 sequences, around 15% of which appear only once. Regarding this clonotype: Its antigen remains unknown.

Specimen: PBMCs, mostly from graft donor cells, collected 360 days after TCRalphabeta/CD19-depleted stem cell transplant. The chain has TRBV4-1 and TRBJ2-7; D is unclear. This clonotype was obtained from a boy under two years old who had a stem cell transplant for Wiskott-Aldrich syndrome, so the T cells may come from the graft donor. The DNA for the CDR3 is TGCGCCAGCAGCCAAGATTCCGGGCCCCCCTACGAGCAGTACTTC. It is translated as CASSQDSGPPYEQYF.